The clone carrying this T cell receptor beta chain was recorded a few times. The antigen is not known. Template switching added a universal primer binding site, and final cDNA carried unique molecular identifiers. TCRdb redid the calling of the 5' RACE reads with MiXCR, one entry per CDR3 protein. Among roughly 290,000 distinct CDR3 sequences listed, 6.5% to 9.5% were seen once. This record belongs to a study of identical twins. Study-level points and caveats: The study based its conclusions on cross-sectional statistical analysis and did not follow the same donors. Insertions were reduced in abundant cord blood beta clonotypes but not in memory repertoires. Invariant MAIT and iNKT cells are populations that could partly confound zero-insertion analyses.

This same sample was also part of a study on yellow fever vaccine responses in identical twins.

The TCR sequence derives from a woman aged 18-29 years in good health. Source material: memory (CD45RO+) T cells sorted from blood.

Written as DNA, the CDR3 is TGCGCCAGCAGCTCAATTGCGACTAGCGGGCAACAAGAGACCCAGTACTTC. Its protein product is CASSSIATSGQQETQYF. This chain connects TRBV5-1 to TRBJ2-5, with 10 bases lining up with TRBD2. Trimming took 3 bases from V and 2 from J; bases not matched to a gene: 10. The CDR3 runs to 17 residues. In germline, CDR1 is SGHRS, CDR2 YFSETQ.